These 8 T cell receptor beta chains share one sample of origin, sequenced in a study of T-cell memory formation after mild COVID-19. From the 5' RACE reads, TCRdb called clonotypes with MiXCR, one entry per CDR3 protein. The table lists a few hundred thousand distinct CDR3 sequences, around 15% of them singletons. Source material: PBMCs or a T cell subset sorted from them (not recorded which). The source of these receptors is a man aged 18 to 29 who had mild COVID-19 (a few samples of this study predate the infection). Cell type and time point are not known.

Ten or more counts support this clonotype. The rearrangement joins TRBV5-1 to TRBJ2-5, with D perhaps matching TRBD2 (7 bases). Germline V gene lookup returns CDR1 SGHRS and CDR2 YFSETQ. The V end lost 4 bases, the J end lost 5 bases, and 21 bases lay between the germline ends. The CDR3 covers 16 residues. The CDR3 loop reads CASSPNPAGARETQYF. As DNA, the CDR3 is TGCGCCAGCAGCCCCAACCCCGCGGGGGCACGGGAGACCCAGTACTTC. Using reference TRBV5-1 and TRBJ2-5 for the parts outside the CDR3, the full variable domain is KAGVTQTPRYLIKTRGQQVTLSCSPISGHRSVSWYQQTPGQGLQFLFEYFSETQRNKGNFPGRFSGRQFSNSRSEMNVSTLELGDSALYLCASSPNPAGARETQYFGPGTRLLVL.

The rearrangement links TRBV4-2 to TRBJ1-2; 7 nucleotides match TRBD1. Germline CDR1 reads LGHNA; CDR2 reads YNFKEQ. Unmatched junction bases numbered 19, after V lost 2 bases and J lost 4 bases. The CDR3 runs to 19 residues. The CDR3: CASSQIEGHATGFSYGYTF. The DNA of the CDR3 is TGTGCCAGCAGCCAAATAGAGGGCCACGCGACAGGGTTTTCCTATGGCTACACCTTC.

The chain carries TRBV7-3 and TRBJ2-3, with D possibly being TRBD1 or TRBD2 (5 bases each). The CDR3 is 15 amino acids. The germline V gene has CDR1 SGHTA and CDR2 FQGTGA. V shed 5 bases and J shed 4 bases, with 16 bases lying between them. CDR3 nucleotide sequence: TGTGCCAGCAGCCCAAGAGGGACGGGGCCAGATACGCAGTATTTT. Translation gives CASSPRGTGPDTQYF. The full variable domain, in which reference TRBV7-3 and TRBJ2-3 provide the parts outside the CDR3, is GAGVSQTPSNKVTEKGKYVELRCDPISGHTALYWYRQSLGQGPEFLIYFQGTGAADDSGLPNDRFFAVRPEGSVSTLKIQRTERGDSAVYLCASSPRGTGPDTQYFGPGTRLTVL.

V and J are TRBV28 and TRBJ2-1; D may be TRBD1 or TRBD2 (8 bases each). Per the germline V gene, CDR1 is MDHEN and CDR2 is SYDVKM. V dropped 5 bases and J dropped 5 bases, with 16 bases sitting between them. The CDR3 covers 15 residues. In DNA form, the CDR3 reads TGTGCCAGCAGTGAAGCGGGGGACAGGAACAATGAGCAGTTCTTC. It codes for CASSEAGDRNNEQFF.

The chain recombines TRBV12-5 with TRBJ1-3; no clear D. The V and J ends lost 1 base and 4 bases respectively, with 11 bases between them. Germline CDR1 is LGHNT and CDR2 is FRNRAP. There are 15 residues in the CDR3. CDR3 bases: TGTGCTAGTGGTTTGGGTCCCGGCTCGGGAAACACCATATATTTT. Translating it yields CASGLGPGSGNTIYF. Full variable domain (missing parts from reference TRBV12-5 and TRBJ1-3): DARVTQTPRHKVTEMGQEVTMRCQPILGHNTVFWYRQTMMQGLELLAYFRNRAPLDDSGMPKDRFSAEMPDATLATLKIQPSEPRDSAVYFCASGLGPGSGNTIYFGEGSWLTVV.

This clonotype was detected only a few times. The chain uses TRBV11-2 and TRBJ1-1; the match to TRBD1 covers 8 bases. Germline V gives CDR1 SGHAT, CDR2 FQNNGV. V lost 0 bases and J lost 6; bases outside the gene matches: 9. The CDR3 spans 16 residues. The CDR3 nucleotides are TGTGCCAGCAGCTTAGAAGCGACAGGGGCGGTGGCTGAAGCTTTCTTT. Translation: CASSLEATGAVAEAFF.

This chain connects TRBV29-1 to TRBJ1-3; 9 positions match TRBD1. Germline V gene sequence: CDR1 SQVTM, CDR2 ANQGSEA. V shed 7 bases and J 2 bases; nucleotides not matched to a gene: 9. The CDR3 extends over 15 amino acids. The CDR3 nucleotides read TGCAGCGCCCAGCGGACAGGGGAAACTGGAAACACCATATATTTT. Translating gives CSAQRTGETGNTIYF.

This clonotype was seen a handful of times. This sequence joins TRBV10-3 and TRBJ1-6; TRBD1 aligns across 9 bases. V was clipped by 6 bases and J by 7 bases; unmatched bases: 4. Germline CDR1 is ENHRY and CDR2 is SYGVKD. The CDR3 has 14 residues. The CDR3 region has the DNA TGTGCCATCAGCCGGGACAGGGTAAATTCACCCCTCCACTTT. Residues: CAISRDRVNSPLHF.